This entry describes one T cell receptor (beta chain). Its specificity is unknown. This entry belongs to a study of T cell repertoires in cytomegalovirus infection. TCRdb reanalysed the reads using MiXCR and keeps one entry per CDR3 protein. The sample comprises about 770,000 distinct CDR3 sequences, almost 30% of which are singletons, and around 12% rests with the top ten. This material consisted of cultured CD8+ T cells from PBMCs, taken from culture after CMV antigen stimulation. The sequence was collected from a human donor in good health (CMV status not recorded). Some clones in this sample may be carry-over from other donors' samples.

CDR3 nucleotides: TGCAGTGCTACACTAGGCGGCCAAGAGACCCAGTACTTC. Amino acids: CSATLGGQETQYF. The chain carries TRBV20-1 and TRBJ2-5, with a weak D call TRBD2 (5 bases). Germline CDR1 is DFQATT and CDR2 is SNEGSKA (reference sequence). V lost 4 bases, J lost 1 base, and 10 bases lay in between. The CDR3 runs 13 residues.